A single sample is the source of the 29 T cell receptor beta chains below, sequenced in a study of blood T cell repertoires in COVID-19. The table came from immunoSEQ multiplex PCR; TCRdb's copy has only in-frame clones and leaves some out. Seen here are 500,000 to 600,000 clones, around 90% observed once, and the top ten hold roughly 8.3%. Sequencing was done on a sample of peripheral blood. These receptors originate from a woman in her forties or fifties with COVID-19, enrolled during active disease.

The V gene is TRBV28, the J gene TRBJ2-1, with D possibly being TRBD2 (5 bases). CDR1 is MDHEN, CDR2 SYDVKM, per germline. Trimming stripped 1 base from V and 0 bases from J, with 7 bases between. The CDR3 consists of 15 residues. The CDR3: CASSLLANSYNEQFF. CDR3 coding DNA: TGTGCCAGCAGTTTATTAGCGAACTCCTACAATGAGCAGTTCTTC.

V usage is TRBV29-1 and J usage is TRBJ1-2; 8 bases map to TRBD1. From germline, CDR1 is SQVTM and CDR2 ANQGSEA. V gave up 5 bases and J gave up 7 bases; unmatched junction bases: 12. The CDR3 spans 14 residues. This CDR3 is CSVTSGPGGSGYTF. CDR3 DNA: TGCAGCGTTACGTCAGGCCCAGGGGGCTCTGGCTACACCTTC. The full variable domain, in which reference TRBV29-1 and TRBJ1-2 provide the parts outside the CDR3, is SAVISQKPSRDICQRGTSLTIQCQVDSQVTMMFWYRQQPGQSLTLIATANQGSEATYESGFVIDKFPISRPNLTFSTLTVSNMSPEDSSIYLCSVTSGPGGSGYTFGSGTRLTVV.

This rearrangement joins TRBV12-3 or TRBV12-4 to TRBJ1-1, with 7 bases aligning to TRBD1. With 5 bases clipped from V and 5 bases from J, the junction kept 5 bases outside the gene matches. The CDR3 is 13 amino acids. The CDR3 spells CASSPPGQTEAFF. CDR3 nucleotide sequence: TGTGCCAGCAGTCCCCCGGGACAGACTGAAGCTTTCTTT.

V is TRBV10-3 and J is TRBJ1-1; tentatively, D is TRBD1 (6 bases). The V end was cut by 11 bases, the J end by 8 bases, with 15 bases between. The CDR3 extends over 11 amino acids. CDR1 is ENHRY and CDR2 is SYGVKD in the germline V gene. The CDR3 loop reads CAAQGSREAFF. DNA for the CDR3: TGTGCCGCACAGGGCTCGCGGGAAGCTTTCTTT.

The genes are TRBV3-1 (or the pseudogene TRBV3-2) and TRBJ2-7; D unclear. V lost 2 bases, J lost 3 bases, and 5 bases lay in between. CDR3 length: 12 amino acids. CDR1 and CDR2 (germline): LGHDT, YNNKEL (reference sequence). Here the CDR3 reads CASSQPNYEQYF. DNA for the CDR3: TGTGCCAGCAGCCAACCAAACTACGAGCAGTACTTC.

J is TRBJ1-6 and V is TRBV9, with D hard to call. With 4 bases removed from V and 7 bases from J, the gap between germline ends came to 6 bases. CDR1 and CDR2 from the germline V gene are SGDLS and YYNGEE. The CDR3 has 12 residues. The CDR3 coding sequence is TGTGCCAGCAGCCCTGCGAATTCACCCCTCCACTTT. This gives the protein CASSPANSPLHF. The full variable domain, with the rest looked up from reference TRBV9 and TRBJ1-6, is DSGVTQTPKHLITATGQRVTLRCSPRSGDLSVYWYQQSLDQGLQFLIQYYNGEERAKGNILERFSAQQFPDLHSELNLSSLELGDSALYFCASSPANSPLHFGNGTRLTVT.

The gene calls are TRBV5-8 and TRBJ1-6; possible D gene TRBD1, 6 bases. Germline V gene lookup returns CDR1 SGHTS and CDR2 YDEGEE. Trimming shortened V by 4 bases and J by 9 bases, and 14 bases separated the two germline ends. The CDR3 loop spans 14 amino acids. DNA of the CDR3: TGTGCCAGCAGCCCGACAGGTTTAGTTTCACCCCTCCACTTT. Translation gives CASSPTGLVSPLHF.

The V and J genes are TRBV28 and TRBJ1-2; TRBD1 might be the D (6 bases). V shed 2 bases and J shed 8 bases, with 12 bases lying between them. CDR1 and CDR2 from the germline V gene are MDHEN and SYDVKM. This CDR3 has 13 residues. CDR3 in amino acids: CASSLNRDNGYTF. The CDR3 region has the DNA TGTGCCAGCAGTTTAAACCGGGACAACGGCTACACCTTC.

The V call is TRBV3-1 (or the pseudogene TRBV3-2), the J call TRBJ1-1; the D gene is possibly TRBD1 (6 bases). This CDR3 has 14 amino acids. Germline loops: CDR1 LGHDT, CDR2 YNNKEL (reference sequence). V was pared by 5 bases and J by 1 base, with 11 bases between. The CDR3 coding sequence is TGTGCCAGCAGCTCGGGACACCAGAACACTGAAGCTTTCTTT. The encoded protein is CASSSGHQNTEAFF.

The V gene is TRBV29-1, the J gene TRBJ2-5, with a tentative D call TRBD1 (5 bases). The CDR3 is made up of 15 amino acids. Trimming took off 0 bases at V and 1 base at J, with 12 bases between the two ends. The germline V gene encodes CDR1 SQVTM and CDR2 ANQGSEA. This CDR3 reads CSVEDRRGTQETQYF. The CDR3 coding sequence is TGCAGCGTTGAAGATCGTAGGGGAACCCAAGAGACCCAGTACTTC.

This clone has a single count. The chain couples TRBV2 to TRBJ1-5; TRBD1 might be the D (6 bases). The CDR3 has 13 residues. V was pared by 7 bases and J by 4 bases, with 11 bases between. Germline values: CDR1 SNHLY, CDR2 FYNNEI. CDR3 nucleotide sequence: TGTGCCAGCACCGGGACAAGAAATCAGCCCCAGCATTTT. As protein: CASTGTRNQPQHF.

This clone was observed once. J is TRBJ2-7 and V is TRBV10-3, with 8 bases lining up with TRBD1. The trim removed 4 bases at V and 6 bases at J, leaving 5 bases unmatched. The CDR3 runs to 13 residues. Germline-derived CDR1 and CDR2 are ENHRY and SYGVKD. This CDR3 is CAISGQGAAEQYF. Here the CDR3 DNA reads TGTGCCATCAGTGGGCAGGGGGCGGCCGAGCAGTACTTC.

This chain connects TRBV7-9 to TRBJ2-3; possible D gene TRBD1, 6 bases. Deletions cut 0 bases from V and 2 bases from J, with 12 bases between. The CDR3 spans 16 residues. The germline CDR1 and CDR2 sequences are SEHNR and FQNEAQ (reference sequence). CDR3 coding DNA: TGTGCCAGCAGCTTAGCGGCGGACAGACTCACAGATACGCAGTATTTT. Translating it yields CASSLAADRLTDTQYF.

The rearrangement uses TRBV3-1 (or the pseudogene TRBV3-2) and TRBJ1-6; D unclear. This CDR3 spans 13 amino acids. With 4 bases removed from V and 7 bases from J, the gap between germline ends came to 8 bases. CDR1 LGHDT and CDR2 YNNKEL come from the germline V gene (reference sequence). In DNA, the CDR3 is TGTGCCAGCAGCCCCTCAGTCAATTCACCCCTCCACTTT. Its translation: CASSPSVNSPLHF.

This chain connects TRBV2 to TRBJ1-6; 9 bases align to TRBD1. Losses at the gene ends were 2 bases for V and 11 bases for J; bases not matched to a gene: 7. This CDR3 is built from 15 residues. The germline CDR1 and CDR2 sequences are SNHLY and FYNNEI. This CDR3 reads CASSEMGQGTTPLHF. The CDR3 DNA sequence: TGTGCCAGCAGTGAAATGGGACAGGGAACGACACCCCTCCACTTT.

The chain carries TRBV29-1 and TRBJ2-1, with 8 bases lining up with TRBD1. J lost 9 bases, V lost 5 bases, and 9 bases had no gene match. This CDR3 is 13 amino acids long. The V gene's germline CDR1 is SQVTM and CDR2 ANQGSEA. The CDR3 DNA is TGCAGCGTTTCTAACAGGGGGGAAGGTGAGCAGTTCTTC. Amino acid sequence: CSVSNRGEGEQFF.

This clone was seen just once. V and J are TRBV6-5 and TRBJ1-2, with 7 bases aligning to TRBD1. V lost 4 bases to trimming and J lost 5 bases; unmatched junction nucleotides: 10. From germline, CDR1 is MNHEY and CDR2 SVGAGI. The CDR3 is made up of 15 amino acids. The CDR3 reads CASSSRQGGLYGYTF. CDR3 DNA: TGTGCCAGCAGTTCGAGACAGGGAGGCTTATATGGCTACACCTTC.

CDR3 amino acids: CASSDWHSNQPQHF. In DNA form, the CDR3 reads TGTGCCAGCAGTGATTGGCATAGCAATCAGCCCCAGCATTTT. V usage is TRBV2 and J usage is TRBJ1-5; D not resolved. CDR1 and CDR2 (germline): SNHLY, FYNNEI. Trimming removed 3 bases at V and 0 bases at J, with 6 bases between. CDR3 length equals 14 residues.

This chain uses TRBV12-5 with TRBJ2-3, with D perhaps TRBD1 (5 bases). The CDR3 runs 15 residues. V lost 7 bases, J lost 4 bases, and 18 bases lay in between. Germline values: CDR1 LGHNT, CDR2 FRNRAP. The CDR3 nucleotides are TGTGCTAGTGCCCCCCCGAATCAGGGATCAGATACGCAGTATTTT. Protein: CASAPPNQGSDTQYF.

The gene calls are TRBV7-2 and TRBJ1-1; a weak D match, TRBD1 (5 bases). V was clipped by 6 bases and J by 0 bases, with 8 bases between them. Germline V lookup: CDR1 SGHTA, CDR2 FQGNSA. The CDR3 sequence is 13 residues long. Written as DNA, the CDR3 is TGTGCCAGCAGTGGACACATGAACACTGAAGCTTTCTTT. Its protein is CASSGHMNTEAFF. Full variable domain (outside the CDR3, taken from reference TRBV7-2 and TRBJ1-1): GAGVSQSPSNKVTEKGKDVELRCDPISGHTALYWYRQSLGQGLEFLIYFQGNSAPDKSGLPSDRFSAERTGGSVSTLTIQRTQQEDSAVYLCASSGHMNTEAFFGQGTRLTVV.

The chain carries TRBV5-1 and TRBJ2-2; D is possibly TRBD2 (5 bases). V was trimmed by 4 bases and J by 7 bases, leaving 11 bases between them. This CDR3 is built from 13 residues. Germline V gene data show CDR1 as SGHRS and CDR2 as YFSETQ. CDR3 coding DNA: TGCGCCAGCAGCGAGGACTCTCTCGGGGAGCTGTTTTTT. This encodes CASSEDSLGELFF. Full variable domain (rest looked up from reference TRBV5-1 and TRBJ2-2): KAGVTQTPRYLIKTRGQQVTLSCSPISGHRSVSWYQQTPGQGLQFLFEYFSETQRNKGNFPGRFSGRQFSNSRSEMNVSTLELGDSALYLCASSEDSLGELFFGEGSRLTVL.

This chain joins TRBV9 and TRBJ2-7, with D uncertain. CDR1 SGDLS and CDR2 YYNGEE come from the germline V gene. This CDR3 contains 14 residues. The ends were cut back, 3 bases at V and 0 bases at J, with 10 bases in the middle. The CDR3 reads CASSGQVDSYEQYF. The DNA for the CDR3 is TGTGCCAGCAGCGGTCAGGTGGACTCCTACGAGCAGTACTTC.

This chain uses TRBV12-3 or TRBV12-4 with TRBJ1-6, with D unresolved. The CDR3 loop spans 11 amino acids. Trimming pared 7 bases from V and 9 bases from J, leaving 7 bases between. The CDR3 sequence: CASTEGSPLHF. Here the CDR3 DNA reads TGTGCCAGCACCGAGGGTTCACCCCTCCACTTT.

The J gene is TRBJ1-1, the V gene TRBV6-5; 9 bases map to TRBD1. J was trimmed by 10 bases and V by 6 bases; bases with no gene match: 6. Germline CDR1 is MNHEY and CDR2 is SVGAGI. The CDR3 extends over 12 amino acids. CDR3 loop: CASSHGQGRAFF. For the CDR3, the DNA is TGTGCCAGCAGCCATGGACAGGGGCGAGCTTTCTTT.

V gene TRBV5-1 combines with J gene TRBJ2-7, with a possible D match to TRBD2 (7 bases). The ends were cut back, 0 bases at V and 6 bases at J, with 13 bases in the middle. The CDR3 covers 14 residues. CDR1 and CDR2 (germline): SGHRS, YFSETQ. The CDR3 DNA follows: TGCGCCAGCAGCTTGGCTGGGGGGGCAGGCGAGCAGTACTTC. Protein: CASSLAGGAGEQYF.

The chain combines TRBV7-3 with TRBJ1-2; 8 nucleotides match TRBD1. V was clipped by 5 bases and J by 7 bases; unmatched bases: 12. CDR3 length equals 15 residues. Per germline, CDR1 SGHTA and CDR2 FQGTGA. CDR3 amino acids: CASSQHGQGATGYTF. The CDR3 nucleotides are TGTGCCAGCAGCCAGCACGGGCAGGGGGCGACTGGCTACACCTTC.

The CDR3 region has the DNA TGTGCCAGCAGCCGATTAGCGGGGTTGAACACCGGGGAGCTGTTTTTT. Translation: CASSRLAGLNTGELFF. The chain has TRBV14 and TRBJ2-2, with 8 positions matching TRBD2. This CDR3 contains 16 residues. Germline assignment: CDR1 SGHDN and CDR2 FVKESK. Trimming at V came to 4 bases and at J to 1 base, leaving 5 bases not matched to a gene.

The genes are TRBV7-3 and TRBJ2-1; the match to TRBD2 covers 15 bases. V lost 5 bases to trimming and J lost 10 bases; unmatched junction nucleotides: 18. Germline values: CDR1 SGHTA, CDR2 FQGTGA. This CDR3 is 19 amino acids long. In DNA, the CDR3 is TGTGCCAGCAGCCCCACCCCTGGACTAGCGGGGGGGCGGTCTCAGGAGCAGTTCTTC. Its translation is CASSPTPGLAGGRSQEQFF. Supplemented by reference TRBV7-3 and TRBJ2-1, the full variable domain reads GAGVSQTPSNKVTEKGKYVELRCDPISGHTALYWYRQSLGQGPEFLIYFQGTGAADDSGLPNDRFFAVRPEGSVSTLKIQRTERGDSAVYLCASSPTPGLAGGRSQEQFFGPGTRLTVL.

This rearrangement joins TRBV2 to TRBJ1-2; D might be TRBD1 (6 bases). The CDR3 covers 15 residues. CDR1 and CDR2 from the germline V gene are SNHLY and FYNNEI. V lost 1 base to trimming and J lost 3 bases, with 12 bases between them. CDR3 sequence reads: CASSEVRDIYYGYTF. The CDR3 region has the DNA TGTGCCAGCAGTGAAGTGAGGGACATATACTATGGCTACACCTTC.